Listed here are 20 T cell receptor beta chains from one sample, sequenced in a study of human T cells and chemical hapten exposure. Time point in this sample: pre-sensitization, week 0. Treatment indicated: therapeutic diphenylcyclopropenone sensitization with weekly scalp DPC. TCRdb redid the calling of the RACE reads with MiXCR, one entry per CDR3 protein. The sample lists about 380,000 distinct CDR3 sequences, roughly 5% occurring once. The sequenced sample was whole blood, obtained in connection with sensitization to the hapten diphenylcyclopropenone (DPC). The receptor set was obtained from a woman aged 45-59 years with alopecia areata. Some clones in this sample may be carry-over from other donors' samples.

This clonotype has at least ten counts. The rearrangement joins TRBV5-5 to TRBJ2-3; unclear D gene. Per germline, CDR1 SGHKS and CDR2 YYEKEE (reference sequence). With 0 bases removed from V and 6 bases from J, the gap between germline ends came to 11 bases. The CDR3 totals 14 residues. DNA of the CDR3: TGTGCCAGCAGCTTGGTGGGGAATAGGGATACGCAGTATTTT. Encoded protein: CASSLVGNRDTQYF.

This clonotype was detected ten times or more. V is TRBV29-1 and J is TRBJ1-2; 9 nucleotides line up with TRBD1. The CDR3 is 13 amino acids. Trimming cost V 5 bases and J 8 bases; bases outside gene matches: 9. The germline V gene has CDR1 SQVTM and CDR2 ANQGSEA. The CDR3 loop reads CSVRDREEGGYTF. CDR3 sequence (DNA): TGCAGCGTTAGGGACAGGGAAGAAGGAGGCTACACCTTC.

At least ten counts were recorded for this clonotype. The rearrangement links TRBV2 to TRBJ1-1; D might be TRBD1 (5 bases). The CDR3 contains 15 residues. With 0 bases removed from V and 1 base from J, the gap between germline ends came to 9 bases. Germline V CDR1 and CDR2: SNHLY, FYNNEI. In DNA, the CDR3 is TGTGCCAGCAGTGAAGCCGGGGCTCCGAACACTGAAGCTTTCTTT. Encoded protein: CASSEAGAPNTEAFF.

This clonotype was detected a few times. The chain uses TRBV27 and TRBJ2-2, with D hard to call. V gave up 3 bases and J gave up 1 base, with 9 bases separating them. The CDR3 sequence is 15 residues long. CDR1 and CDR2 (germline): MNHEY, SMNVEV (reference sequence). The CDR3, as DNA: TGTGCCAGCAGTTTCTTTTACAGGAACACCGGGGAGCTGTTTTTT. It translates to CASSFFYRNTGELFF.

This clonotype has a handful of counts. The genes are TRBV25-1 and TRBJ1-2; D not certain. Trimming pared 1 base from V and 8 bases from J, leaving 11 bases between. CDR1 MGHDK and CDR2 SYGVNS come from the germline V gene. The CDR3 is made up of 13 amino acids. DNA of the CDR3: TGTGCCAGCAGTGAATTCCCCGGCTACGGCTACACCTTC. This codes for CASSEFPGYGYTF.

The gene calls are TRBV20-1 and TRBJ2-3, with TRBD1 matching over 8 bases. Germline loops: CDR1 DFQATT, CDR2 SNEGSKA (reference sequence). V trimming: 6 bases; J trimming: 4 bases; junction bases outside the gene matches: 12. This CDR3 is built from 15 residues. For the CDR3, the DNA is TGCAGTGCCGAAGACGGCAGGGGGCTCGCAGATACGCAGTATTTT. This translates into CSAEDGRGLADTQYF.

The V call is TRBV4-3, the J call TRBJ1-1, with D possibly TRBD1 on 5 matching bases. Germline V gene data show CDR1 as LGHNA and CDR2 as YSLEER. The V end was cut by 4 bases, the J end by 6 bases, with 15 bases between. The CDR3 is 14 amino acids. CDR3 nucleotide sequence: TGCGCCAGCAGCCCAGGCGTAGGGGCGGCTGAAGCTTTCTTT. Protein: CASSPGVGAAEAFF.

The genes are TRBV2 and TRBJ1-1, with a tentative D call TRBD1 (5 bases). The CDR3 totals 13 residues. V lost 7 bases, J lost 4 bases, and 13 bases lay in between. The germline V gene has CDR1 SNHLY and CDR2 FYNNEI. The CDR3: CASMRGQGTEAFF. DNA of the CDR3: TGTGCCAGCATGCGGGGCCAGGGCACTGAAGCTTTCTTT.

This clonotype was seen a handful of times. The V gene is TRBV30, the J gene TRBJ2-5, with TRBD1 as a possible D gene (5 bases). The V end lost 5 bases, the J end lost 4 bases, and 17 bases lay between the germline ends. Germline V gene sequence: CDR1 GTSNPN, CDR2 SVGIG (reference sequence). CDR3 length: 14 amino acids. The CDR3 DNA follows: TGTGCCTGGTGTACTAAAGGGGTTTCAGAGACCCAGTACTTC. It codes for CAWCTKGVSETQYF. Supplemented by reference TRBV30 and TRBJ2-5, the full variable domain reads SQTIHQWPATLVQPVGSPLSLECTVEGTSNPNLYWYRQAAGRGLQLLFYSVGIGQISSEVPQNLSASRPQDRQFILSSKKLLLSDSGFYLCAWCTKGVSETQYFGPGTRLLVL.

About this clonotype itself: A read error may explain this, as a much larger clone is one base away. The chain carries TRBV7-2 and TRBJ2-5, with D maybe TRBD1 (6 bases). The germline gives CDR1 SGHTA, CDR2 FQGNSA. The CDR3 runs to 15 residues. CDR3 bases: TGTGCCAGCAGCAAAGGACAGTTGTACCAAGAGTCCCAGTACTTC. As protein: CASSKGQLYQESQYF. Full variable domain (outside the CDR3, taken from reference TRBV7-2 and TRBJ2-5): GAGVSQSPSNKVTEKGKDVELRCDPISGHTALYWYRQSLGQGLEFLIYFQGNSAPDKSGLPSDRFSAERTGGSVSTLTIQRTQQEDSAVYLCASSKGQLYQESQYFGPGTRLLVL.

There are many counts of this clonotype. DNA of the CDR3: TGTGCCAGCACCGATGACAGGGTTCGAGAAAAACTGTTTTTT. This translates into CASTDDRVREKLFF. This chain links TRBV7-8 with TRBJ1-4, with TRBD1 matching 7 bases. The length of the CDR3 is 14 residues. Germline lookup yields CDR1 SGHVS and CDR2 FQNEAQ. After removal of 7 bases from V and 8 bases from J, the junction contained 10 bases not matched to a gene.

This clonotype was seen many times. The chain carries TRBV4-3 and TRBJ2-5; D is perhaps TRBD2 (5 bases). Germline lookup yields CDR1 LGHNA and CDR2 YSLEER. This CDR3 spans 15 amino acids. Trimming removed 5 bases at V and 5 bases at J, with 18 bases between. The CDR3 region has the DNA TGCGCCAGCAGCAACCGCCTAGCCCCTGGGGAGACCCAGTACTTC. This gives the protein CASSNRLAPGETQYF.

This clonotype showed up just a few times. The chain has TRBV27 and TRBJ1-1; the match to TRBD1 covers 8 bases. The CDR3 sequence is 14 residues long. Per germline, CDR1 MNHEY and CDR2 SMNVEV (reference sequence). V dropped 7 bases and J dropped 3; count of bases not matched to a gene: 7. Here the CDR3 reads CASTPTGVHTEAFF. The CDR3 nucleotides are TGTGCCAGCACCCCGACAGGGGTCCACACTGAAGCTTTCTTT.

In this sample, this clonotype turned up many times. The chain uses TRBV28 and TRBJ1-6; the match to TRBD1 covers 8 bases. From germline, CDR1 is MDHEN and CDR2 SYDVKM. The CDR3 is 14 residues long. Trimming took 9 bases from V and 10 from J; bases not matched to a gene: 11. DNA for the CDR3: TGTGCCAGTGCCGGGACAGGTGTTTACTCACCCCTCCACTTT. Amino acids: CASAGTGVYSPLHF.

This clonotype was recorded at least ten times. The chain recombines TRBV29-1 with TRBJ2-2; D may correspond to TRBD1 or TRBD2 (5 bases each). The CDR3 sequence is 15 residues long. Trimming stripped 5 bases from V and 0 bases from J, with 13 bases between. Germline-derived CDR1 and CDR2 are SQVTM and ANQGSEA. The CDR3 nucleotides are TGCAGCGTTTTAAGAGGGGCCACGAACACCGGGGAGCTGTTTTTT. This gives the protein CSVLRGATNTGELFF.

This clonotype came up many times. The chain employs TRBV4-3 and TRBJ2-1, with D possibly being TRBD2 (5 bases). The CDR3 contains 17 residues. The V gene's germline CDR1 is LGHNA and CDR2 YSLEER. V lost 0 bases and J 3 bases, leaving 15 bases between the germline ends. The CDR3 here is CASSQEGLGDFYNEQFF. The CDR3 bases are TGCGCCAGCAGCCAAGAGGGTTTGGGAGATTTCTACAATGAGCAGTTCTTC.

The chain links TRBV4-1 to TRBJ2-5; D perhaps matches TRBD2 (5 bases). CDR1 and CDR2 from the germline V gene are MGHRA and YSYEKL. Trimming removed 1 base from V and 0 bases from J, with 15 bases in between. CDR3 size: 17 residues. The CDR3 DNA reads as TGCGCCAGCAGCCAAGTTGAGGGCGCAGAGTACCAAGAGACCCAGTACTTC. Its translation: CASSQVEGAEYQETQYF.

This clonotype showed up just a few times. The CDR3 spells CASSQGSSSGAHSYEQYF. The CDR3 DNA sequence: TGTGCCAGCAGCCAAGGAAGTAGTAGCGGGGCCCACTCCTACGAGCAGTACTTC. V and J are TRBV4-2 and TRBJ2-7; 8 bases map to TRBD2. There are 18 residues in the CDR3. Trimming at V came to 1 base and at J to 0 bases, leaving 11 bases not matched to a gene. The V gene's germline CDR1 is LGHNA and CDR2 YNFKEQ.

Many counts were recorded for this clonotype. The CDR3 protein is CASSLTSSTDTQYF. The DNA of the CDR3 is TGTGCCAGCAGCTTAACTAGCAGCACAGATACGCAGTATTTT. J is TRBJ2-3 and V is TRBV7-9; tentatively, D is TRBD2 (6 bases). CDR3 length equals 14 residues. V gave up 2 bases and J gave up 0 bases, with 6 bases separating them. Germline CDR1 and CDR2: SEHNR and FQNEAQ (reference sequence). The full variable domain, its missing parts supplied by reference TRBV7-9 and TRBJ2-3, is DTGVSQNPRHKITKRGQNVTFRCDPISEHNRLYWYRQTLGQGPEFLTYFQNEAQLEKSRLLSDRFSAERPKGSFSTLEIQRTEQGDSAMYLCASSLTSSTDTQYFGPGTRLTVL.

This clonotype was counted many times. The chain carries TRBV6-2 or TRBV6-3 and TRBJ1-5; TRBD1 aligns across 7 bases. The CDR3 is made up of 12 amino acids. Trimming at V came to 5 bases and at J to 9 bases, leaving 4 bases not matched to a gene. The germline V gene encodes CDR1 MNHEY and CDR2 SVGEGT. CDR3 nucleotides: TGTGCCAGCAGTCAGGACAGGCTGCCCCAGCATTTT. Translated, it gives CASSQDRLPQHF.